These 17 T cell receptor beta chains were all obtained from the same sample, sequenced in a study of T cells in Graves' hyperthyroidism and ophthalmopathy. RNA transcripts were the template for amplifying TCR beta CDR3 regions. In the first-round RT-PCR of the TCR CDR3, the HTBI primer set was used. One entry per CDR3 protein results from TCRdb running MiXCR on the multiplex PCR reads. Here the sample spans roughly 380,000 distinct CDR3 sequences, 15% to 20% being singletons. The sample taken for sequencing was blood. The origin of the receptors is a woman aged 40 to 50 with Graves' ophthalmopathy.

This clonotype came up many times. The rearrangement uses TRBV19 and TRBJ1-1, with D tentatively TRBD1 (6 bases). Germline V lookup: CDR1 LNHDA, CDR2 SQIVND (reference sequence). The CDR3 consists of 17 residues. V was pared by 1 base and J by 5 bases, with 20 bases between. The CDR3, as DNA: TGTGCCAGTAGTATAGCCCTCGGGGGCGGGGCAGGAACTGAAGCTTTCTTT. It is translated as CASSIALGGGAGTEAFF. The variable domain in full, completed from reference TRBV19 and TRBJ1-1, reads DGGITQSPKYLFRKEGQNVTLSCEQNLNHDAMYWYRQDPGQGLRLIYYSQIVNDFQKGDIAEGYSVSREKKESFPLTVTSAQKNPTAFYLCASSIALGGGAGTEAFFGQGTRLTVV.

This clonotype was recorded many times. V usage is TRBV30 and J usage is TRBJ2-5; either TRBD1 or TRBD2 may supply D (5 bases each). Germline CDR1 reads GTSNPN; CDR2 reads SVGIG (reference sequence). V lost 5 bases and J 5 bases, leaving 24 bases between the germline ends. This CDR3 comprises 16 residues. The CDR3 DNA sequence: TGTGCCTGGTCCCCCCGCTCAGGGCTTCGGGGTGAGACCCAGTACTTC. Its protein is CAWSPRSGLRGETQYF.

In its sample, this clonotype was seen a few times. This may come from a read error, since a much larger clone is one base off. This chain uses TRBV2 with TRBJ1-2; tentative D call: TRBD1 (5 bases). The CDR3 has 15 residues. Germline V gene data show CDR1 as SNHLY and CDR2 as FYNNEI. Trimming stripped 0 bases from V and 1 base from J, with 9 bases between. CDR3: CASSEARGDNYGYTF. CDR3 nucleotide sequence: TGTGCCAGCAGTGAAGCACGAGGGGATAACTATGGCTACACCTTC.

This clonotype was found many times. V and J are TRBV5-4 and TRBJ2-7, with 7 bases that match TRBD1. The trim removed 3 bases at V and 4 bases at J, leaving 19 bases unmatched. This CDR3 has 18 amino acids. CDR1 and CDR2 from the germline V gene are SGHNT and YYREEE (reference sequence). CDR3 sequence reads: CASSWDGTEVQKLYEQYF. CDR3 in DNA: TGTGCCAGCAGCTGGGACGGGACAGAGGTACAGAAGTTGTACGAGCAGTACTTC.

The V call is TRBV20-1, the J call TRBJ1-1, with 7 bases fitting TRBD1. Losses at the gene ends were 0 bases for V and 8 bases for J; bases not matched to a gene: 6. Germline CDR1 and CDR2: DFQATT and SNEGSKA (reference sequence). This CDR3 spans 13 amino acids. The CDR3 loop is CSARDRRGLEAFF. In nucleotides, the CDR3 is TGCAGTGCTAGAGATCGTAGGGGGCTAGAAGCTTTCTTT.

This clonotype showed up many times. The chain combines TRBV10-1 with TRBJ2-5, with unresolved D. The V gene lost 2 bases and the J gene lost 5 bases, with 9 bases spanning the gap. Germline lookup yields CDR1 WNHNN and CDR2 SYGVQD (reference sequence). CDR3 length: 13 amino acids. The chain's CDR3 is CASSEELMETQYF. Written as DNA, the CDR3 is TGCGCCAGCAGTGAGGAACTTATGGAGACCCAGTACTTC.

This clonotype was observed many times. The chain joins TRBV18 to TRBJ1-5; D perhaps matches TRBD1 (6 bases). V was trimmed by 2 bases and J by 8 bases, leaving 25 bases between them. CDR3 length: 18 residues. Looked up from germline, CDR1 is KGHSH and CDR2 is LQKENI. Here the CDR3 reads CASSPRTFRGHVGEPQHF. The CDR3 coding sequence is TGTGCCAGCTCACCAAGGACCTTCAGGGGACACGTCGGGGAGCCCCAGCATTTT.

This clonotype has just a few counts. DNA for the CDR3: TGTGCTAGTGGTTTGTCCGCCCGTCACTATGGCTACACCTTC. It is translated as CASGLSARHYGYTF. This chain connects TRBV12-5 to TRBJ1-2; D gene uncertain. Germline assignment: CDR1 LGHNT and CDR2 FRNRAP. This CDR3 contains 14 residues. V was pared by 2 bases and J by 3 bases, with 10 bases between.

There are many counts of this clonotype. The CDR3 is CSARSGTYQETQYF. The DNA for the CDR3 is TGCAGTGCTAGGAGCGGGACTTACCAAGAGACCCAGTACTTC. The chain combines TRBV20-1 with TRBJ2-5; TRBD2 aligns across 7 bases. This CDR3 comprises 14 residues. The V gene's germline CDR1 is DFQATT and CDR2 SNEGSKA (reference sequence). J was trimmed by 0 bases and V by 3 bases; bases with no gene match: 4.

This clonotype came up many times. This sequence joins TRBV15 and TRBJ1-3; 11 bases map to TRBD1. Trimming removed 5 bases from V and 4 bases from J; junction bases left unmatched: 4. Germline V CDR1 and CDR2: LNHNV, YYDKDF (reference sequence). The CDR3 has 15 residues. For the CDR3, the DNA is TGTGCCACCAGCGTGGACAGGGGGCCCGGAAACACCATATATTTT. This sequence encodes CATSVDRGPGNTIYF. The entire variable domain, with the rest obtained from reference TRBV15 and TRBJ1-3, is as follows: DAMVIQNPRYQVTQFGKPVTLSCSQTLNHNVMYWYQQKSSQAPKLLFHYYDKDFNNEADTPDNFQSRRPNTSFCFLDIRSPGLGDTAMYLCATSVDRGPGNTIYFGEGSWLTVV.

There are many counts of this clonotype. V gene TRBV5-5 combines with J gene TRBJ1-1; the D is unclear. The V and J ends lost 3 bases and 8 bases respectively, with 14 bases between them. Per germline, CDR1 SGHKS and CDR2 YYEKEE (reference sequence). The CDR3 loop spans 13 amino acids. The CDR3 sequence: CASSSLHEGEAFF. The CDR3 coding sequence is TGTGCCAGCAGCTCCTTACACGAAGGAGAAGCTTTCTTT.

This clonotype was observed at least ten times. This sequence joins TRBV6-2 or TRBV6-3 and TRBJ2-4, with D perhaps TRBD2 (6 bases). The germline V and J ends were trimmed by 6 bases and 0 bases, with 15 bases remaining between them. Germline assignment: CDR1 MNHEY and CDR2 SVGEGT. This CDR3 comprises 16 residues. The CDR3 is CASSPLVAVAKNIQYF. DNA of the CDR3: TGTGCCAGCAGCCCGTTGGTAGCGGTAGCCAAAAACATTCAGTACTTC.

This clonotype was seen repeatedly, ten times or more. The chain is built from TRBV20-1 and TRBJ2-7, with 9 bases aligning to TRBD1. CDR1 and CDR2 (germline): DFQATT, SNEGSKA (reference sequence). The CDR3 runs to 16 residues. The trim removed 0 bases at V and 1 base at J, leaving 7 bases unmatched. CDR3 nucleotide sequence: TGCAGTGCTAGAGATCCCGGACAGGGGAAATCCTACGAGCAGTACTTC. Translation: CSARDPGQGKSYEQYF.

This clonotype was observed many times. V usage is TRBV28 and J usage is TRBJ2-1; TRBD2 agrees at 7 bases. Germline-derived CDR1 and CDR2 are MDHEN and SYDVKM. CDR3 length: 13 residues. With 1 base clipped from V and 12 bases from J, the junction kept 6 bases outside the gene matches. This CDR3 is CASSLFGSSGQFF. The CDR3 nucleotides read TGTGCCAGCAGTTTATTTGGGTCTAGCGGGCAGTTCTTC.

This clonotype was found many times. The chain uses TRBV12-5 and TRBJ1-5, with D perhaps matching TRBD1 (6 bases). The V gene's germline CDR1 is LGHNT and CDR2 FRNRAP. The V and J ends lost 3 bases and 3 bases respectively, with 9 bases between them. The CDR3 has 14 residues. CDR3 region: CASGFGQLNQPQHF. The DNA for the CDR3 is TGTGCTAGTGGTTTCGGACAGCTCAATCAGCCCCAGCATTTT. Full variable domain (outside the CDR3, taken from reference TRBV12-5 and TRBJ1-5): DARVTQTPRHKVTEMGQEVTMRCQPILGHNTVFWYRQTMMQGLELLAYFRNRAPLDDSGMPKDRFSAEMPDATLATLKIQPSEPRDSAVYFCASGFGQLNQPQHFGDGTRLSIL.

This chain uses TRBV20-1 with TRBJ2-7, with TRBD1 matching over 8 bases. The germline V gene has CDR1 DFQATT and CDR2 SNEGSKA (reference sequence). The CDR3 is 15 residues long. V was pared by 6 bases and J by 0 bases, with 10 bases of the junction left unmatched. CDR3 region: CSALDRVGISYEQYF. CDR3 DNA sequence: TGCAGTGCCCTGGACAGGGTGGGCATCTCCTACGAGCAGTACTTC.

This clonotype showed up just a few times. Given a much more abundant clone one base away, this may be a read error. The rearrangement joins TRBV28 to TRBJ2-7, with D perhaps TRBD1 or TRBD2 (5 bases each). The V end was cut by 8 bases, the J end by 5 bases, with 25 bases between. This CDR3 is 16 amino acids long. The V gene's germline CDR1 is MDHEN and CDR2 SYDVKM. CDR3 loop: CASGKFTGAGSHEQYF. The CDR3 DNA follows: TGTGCCAGCGGTAAATTCACCGGGGCAGGGAGCCACGAGCAGTACTTC.